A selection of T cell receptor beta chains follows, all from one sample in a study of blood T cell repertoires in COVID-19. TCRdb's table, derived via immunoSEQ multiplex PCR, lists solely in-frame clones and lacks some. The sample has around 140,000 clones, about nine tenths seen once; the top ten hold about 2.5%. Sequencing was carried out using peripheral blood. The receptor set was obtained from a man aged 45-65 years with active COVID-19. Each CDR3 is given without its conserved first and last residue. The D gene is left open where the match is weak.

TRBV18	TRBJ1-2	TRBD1	ASSLGQGNDGYT
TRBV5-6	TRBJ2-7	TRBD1	AAKRTGSYEQY
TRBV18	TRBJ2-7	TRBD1	ASSPRAGGGYEQY
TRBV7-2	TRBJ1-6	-	ASTLADRQPLH
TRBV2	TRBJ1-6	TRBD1	ASSRGTGGASPLH
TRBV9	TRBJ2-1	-	ASSAPLGEQF
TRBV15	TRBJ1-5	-	ATSRGAGQPQH
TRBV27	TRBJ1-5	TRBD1	ASSIGGGGHQPQH
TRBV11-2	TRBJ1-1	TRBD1	ASSRDRDTEAF
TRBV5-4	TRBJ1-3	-	ASSSYTGSGNTIY
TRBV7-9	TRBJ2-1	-	ASSPGGGVRDNEQF
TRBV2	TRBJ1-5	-	ASTGDLNQPQH
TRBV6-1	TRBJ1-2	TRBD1	ASSEDGRGLYGYT
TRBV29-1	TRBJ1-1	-	SVVQDYTEAF
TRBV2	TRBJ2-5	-	ASSEARGLQLRAQY
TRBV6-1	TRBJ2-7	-	ASSELGRQEPYEQY
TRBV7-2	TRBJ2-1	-	ASSSAGLYNEQF
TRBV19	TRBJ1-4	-	ASSVDSKREKLF
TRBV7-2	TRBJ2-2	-	ASSSQGPPTNTGELF
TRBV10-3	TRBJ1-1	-	AISLSGGNTEAF
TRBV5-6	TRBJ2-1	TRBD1	ASSFGQGTKQF
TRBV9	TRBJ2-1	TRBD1	ASSVLGQPSYNEQF
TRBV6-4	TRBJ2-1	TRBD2	ASSGSGGLEQF
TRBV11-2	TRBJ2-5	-	ASSLGSWAASGETQY
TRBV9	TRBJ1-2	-	ASTSAGIGYGYT
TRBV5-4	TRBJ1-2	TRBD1	ASSLWQGAISYGYT
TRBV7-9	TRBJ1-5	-	ASSLGPQPQH
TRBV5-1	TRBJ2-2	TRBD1	ASSVGQGSTGELF
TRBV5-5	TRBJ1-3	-	ASRQVSGNTIY
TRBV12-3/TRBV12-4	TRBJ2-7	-	ASSRLYEQY
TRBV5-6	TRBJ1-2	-	ASSEGVSYGYT
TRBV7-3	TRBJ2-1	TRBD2	ASGAGVVSYNEQF
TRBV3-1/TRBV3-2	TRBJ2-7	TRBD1	ASRRQGTYEQY
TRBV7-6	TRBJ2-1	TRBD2	ASSLAGTSYNEQF
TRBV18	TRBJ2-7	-	ASSTWRQSPYEQY
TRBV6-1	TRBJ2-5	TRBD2	ASSGRGAGGPYQETQY
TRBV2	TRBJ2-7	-	ASMGQRLYEQY
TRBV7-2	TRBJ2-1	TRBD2	ASRAPGLAKNEQF
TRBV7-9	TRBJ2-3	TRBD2	ASSQRDSRDTQY
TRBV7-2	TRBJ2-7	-	ASSLMSGNEQY